The present T cell receptor beta chain was sequenced within a study of control samples from healthy donors and cancer patients. The J segment lost 2 bases and the V segment lost 3 bases, leaving 5 bases of the junction unmatched. Germline V lookup: CDR1 SGHNT, CDR2 YYREEE (reference sequence). This CDR3 is built from 14 residues. The data were produced by immunoSEQ multiplex PCR, yet TCRdb's version contains in-frame clones alone and is incomplete. The data show 110,000 or so clones, roughly 90% seen once. This clone was detected a few times. This chain links TRBV5-4 with TRBJ2-7, with 7 bases fitting TRBD1. Source material: blood. The receptor was isolated from a man over 45 in good health. In DNA form, the CDR3 reads TGTGCCAGCAGCTCGACACAGGGGACCTACGAGCAGTACTTC. Translated, it gives CASSSTQGTYEQYF. The whole variable domain, filled in from reference TRBV5-4 and TRBJ2-7, reads ETGVTQSPTHLIKTRGQQVTLRCSSQSGHNTVSWYQQALGQGPQFIFQYYREEENGRGNFPPRFSGLQFPNYSSELNVNALELDDSALYLCASSSTQGTYEQYFGPGTRLTVT.